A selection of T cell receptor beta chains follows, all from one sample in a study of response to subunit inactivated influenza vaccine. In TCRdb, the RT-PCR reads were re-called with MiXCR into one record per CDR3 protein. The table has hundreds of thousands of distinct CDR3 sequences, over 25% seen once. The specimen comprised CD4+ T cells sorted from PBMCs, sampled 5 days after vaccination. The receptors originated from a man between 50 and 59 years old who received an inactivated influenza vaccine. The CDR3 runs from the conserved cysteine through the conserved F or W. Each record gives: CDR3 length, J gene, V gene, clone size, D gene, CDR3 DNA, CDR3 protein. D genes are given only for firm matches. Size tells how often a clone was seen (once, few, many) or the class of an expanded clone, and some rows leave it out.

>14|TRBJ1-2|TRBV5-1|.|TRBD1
TGCGCCAGCAGCTGGACCGGGACAGGGGATGGCTACACCTTC
CASSWTGTGDGYTF
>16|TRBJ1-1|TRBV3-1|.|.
TGTGCCAGCAGCCCTTATCCCTTCAGGGTTAACACTGAAGCTTTCTTT
CASSPYPFRVNTEAFF
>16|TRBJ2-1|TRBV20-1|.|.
TGCAGTGCTAGAGATACTAGCAGGAGCTCCTACAATGAGCAGTTCTTC
CSARDTSRSSYNEQFF
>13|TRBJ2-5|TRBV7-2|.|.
TGTGCCAGCAGGGAATGGGTGCAAGAGACCCAGTACTTC
CASREWVQETQYF
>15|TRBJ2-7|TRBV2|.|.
TGTGCCAGCAGGCTGGACAGAACGAGCTCCTACGAGCAGTACTTC
CASRLDRTSSYEQYF
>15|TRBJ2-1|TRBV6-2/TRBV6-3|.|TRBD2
TGTGCCAGCAGTTACAGGAGCGGGGCCTACAATGAGCAGTTCTTC
CASSYRSGAYNEQFF
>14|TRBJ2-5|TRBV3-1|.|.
TGTGCCAGCAGCCAAGATCCTAGGCCGACAACCCAGTACTTC
CASSQDPRPTTQYF
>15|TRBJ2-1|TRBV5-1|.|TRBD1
TGCGCCAGCAGCTTTGAAGGACAGGGTTCCAATGAGCAGTTCTTC
CASSFEGQGSNEQFF
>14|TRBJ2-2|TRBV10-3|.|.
TGTGCCATCAGTGAAGACCCGAACACCGGGGAGCTGTTTTTT
CAISEDPNTGELFF
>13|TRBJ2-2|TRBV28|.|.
TGTGCCAGCCAGTTCGCGAACACCGGGGAGCTGTTTTTT
CASQFANTGELFF
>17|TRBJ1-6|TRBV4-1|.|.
TGCGCCAGCAGCCAAGGGGAGGGGGGGACTTATAATTCACCCCTCCACTTT
CASSQGEGGTYNSPLHF
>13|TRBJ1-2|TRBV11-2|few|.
TGTGCCAGCAGCTTAGAGGCACCCCAGCCCCACACCTTC
CASSLEAPQPHTF
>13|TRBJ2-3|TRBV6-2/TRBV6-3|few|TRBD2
TGTGCCAGCAGTTACCGCGGAGCGGGAGGGCCGTATTTT
CASSYRGAGGPYF
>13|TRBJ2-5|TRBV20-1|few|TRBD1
TGCAGTGCTTACAGGGGGCCGGGGAAGACCCAGTACTTC
CSAYRGPGKTQYF
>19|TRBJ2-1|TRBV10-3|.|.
TGTGCCATCAGTGCCAACTACCCCGGACACCAGAGCTCCTACAATGAGCAGTTCTTC
CAISANYPGHQSSYNEQFF
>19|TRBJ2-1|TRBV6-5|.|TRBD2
TGTGCCAGCAGTTACTCAGGACTAGCGGGAGCAAGTGGGTACAATGAGCAGTTCTTC
CASSYSGLAGASGYNEQFF
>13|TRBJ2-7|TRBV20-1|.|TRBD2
TGCAGTGCTAGCCGCGGGACTACCTACGAGCAGTACTTC
CSASRGTTYEQYF
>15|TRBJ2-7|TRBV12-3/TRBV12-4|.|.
TGTGCCAGCAGTCCGGGTTCAGCCCGACGCGACGGGCAGTACTTC
CASSPGSARRDGQYF
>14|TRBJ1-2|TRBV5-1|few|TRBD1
TGCGCCAGCAGCAGGGACAGCTTTAACTATGGCTACACCTTC
CASSRDSFNYGYTF
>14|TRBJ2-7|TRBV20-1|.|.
TGCAGTGCTAACCAGGGAGGCGGGTCCTACGAGCAGTACTTC
CSANQGGGSYEQYF
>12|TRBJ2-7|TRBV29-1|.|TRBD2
TGCAGCGCTGGACTAGCGGGAGCCGAGCAGTACTTC
CSAGLAGAEQYF
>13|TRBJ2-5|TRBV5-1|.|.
TGCGCCAGCAGTTATTGGAGTGAAGAGACCCAGTACTTC
CASSYWSEETQYF
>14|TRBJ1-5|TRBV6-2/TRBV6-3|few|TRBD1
TGTGCCAGCAGTTACTACTCAGGGGGTCAGCCCCAGCATTTT
CASSYYSGGQPQHF
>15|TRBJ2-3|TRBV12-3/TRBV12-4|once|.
TGTGCCAGCATCCCGGGGCGGGCTAGCACAGATACGCAGTATTTT
CASIPGRASTDTQYF
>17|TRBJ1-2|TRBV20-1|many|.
TGCAGTGCTAGAGACATGGTACGGCAGGGACCCAACTATGGCTACACCTTC
CSARDMVRQGPNYGYTF
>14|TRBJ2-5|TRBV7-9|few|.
TGTGCCAGCAGCTTATTTGGGGGAGAAGAGACCCAGTACTTC
CASSLFGGEETQYF
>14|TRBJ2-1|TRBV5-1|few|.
TGCGCCAGCAGTCCCCAGGGCTCCTACAATGAGCAGTTCTTC
CASSPQGSYNEQFF
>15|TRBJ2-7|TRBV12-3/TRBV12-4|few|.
TGTGCCAGCAGTTTAGCCCAGGCGTACTCCTACGAGCAGTACTTC
CASSLAQAYSYEQYF
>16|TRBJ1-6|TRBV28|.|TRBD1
TGTGCCAGCAGACGTTATGAGACAGGGACGGATTCACCCCTCCACTTT
CASRRYETGTDSPLHF
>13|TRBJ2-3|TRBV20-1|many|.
TGCAGTGCCGAGGAGAGCAACACAGATACGCAGTATTTT
CSAEESNTDTQYF